The sequence of this T cell receptor beta chain was determined in a study of blood T cell repertoires in COVID-19. Study-level background: Samples taken during acute and convalescent COVID-19 were collected in the United States, Italy and Spain.

J was trimmed by 7 bases and V by 5 bases; bases with no gene match: 6. The germline V gene encodes CDR1 SSHAT and CDR2 FNYEAQ (reference sequence). CDR3 length equals 15 residues. In the original processing: Nucleated cell number was recorded as an estimate derived from reference gene primer amplification. TCRdb keeps only in-frame clones here, not all; method: immunoSEQ multiplex PCR. V and J calls and clone size are those listed in that table; D and trimming were worked out from the DNA. The sample lists roughly 90,000 clones, 75% to 85% seen once, with about a tenth in the top ten. Input material: peripheral blood. This sequence was found in a woman between 65 and 79 years old with acute or convalescent COVID-19. This chain links TRBV7-7 with TRBJ1-6; 9 bases align to TRBD1. CDR3 nucleotide sequence: TGTGCCAGCAGCCGGGACAGGGCAGGGAATTCACCCCTCCACTTT. Residues: CASSRDRAGNSPLHF.